This record covers a single T cell receptor (beta chain). A far larger clone is one nucleotide away, so this likely arose from a read error. This sample was taken from a study of shared clonotypes between healthy human individuals. Deep was the level used in running the assay. TCRdb's copy holds only in-frame clones and misses some; the assay was immunoSEQ multiplex PCR. The sample carries 450,000 or so clones, roughly three quarters recorded once. The sequence derives from a woman in her thirties or forties in good health. Some clones in this sample may be carry-over from other donors' samples. Sequencing was performed on PBMCs.

CDR3 nucleotides: TGTGCCGGTAGTGATGGGAGGGAGGGAAACATTCAGTACTTC. It specifies CAGSDGREGNIQYF. V and J are TRBV19 and TRBJ2-4; 7 bases match TRBD2. CDR3 size: 14 residues. Germline loops: CDR1 LNHDA, CDR2 SQIVND (reference sequence).